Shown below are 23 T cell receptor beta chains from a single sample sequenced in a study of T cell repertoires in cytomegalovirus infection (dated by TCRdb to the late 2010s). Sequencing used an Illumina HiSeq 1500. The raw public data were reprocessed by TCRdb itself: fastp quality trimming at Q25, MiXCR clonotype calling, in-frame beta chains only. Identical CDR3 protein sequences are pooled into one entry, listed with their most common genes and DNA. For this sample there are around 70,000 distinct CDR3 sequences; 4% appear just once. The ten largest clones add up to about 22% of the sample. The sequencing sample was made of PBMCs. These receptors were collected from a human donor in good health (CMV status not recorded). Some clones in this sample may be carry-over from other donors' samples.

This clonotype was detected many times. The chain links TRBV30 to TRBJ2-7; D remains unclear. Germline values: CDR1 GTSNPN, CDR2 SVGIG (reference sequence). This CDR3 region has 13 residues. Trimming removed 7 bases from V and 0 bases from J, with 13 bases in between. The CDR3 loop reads CASKAQSSYEQYF. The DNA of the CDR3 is TGTGCCTCCAAAGCCCAAAGCTCCTACGAGCAGTACTTC.

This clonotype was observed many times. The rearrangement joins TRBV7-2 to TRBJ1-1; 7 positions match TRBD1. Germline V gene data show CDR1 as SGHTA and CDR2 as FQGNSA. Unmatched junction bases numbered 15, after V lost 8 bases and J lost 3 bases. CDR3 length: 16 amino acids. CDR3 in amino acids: CASGEQGMGRYTEAFF. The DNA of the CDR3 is TGTGCCAGCGGCGAACAGGGGATGGGCCGTTACACTGAAGCTTTCTTT. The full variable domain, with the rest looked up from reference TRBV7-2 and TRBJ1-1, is GAGVSQSPSNKVTEKGKDVELRCDPISGHTALYWYRQSLGQGLEFLIYFQGNSAPDKSGLPSDRFSAERTGGSVSTLTIQRTQQEDSAVYLCASGEQGMGRYTEAFFGQGTRLTVV.

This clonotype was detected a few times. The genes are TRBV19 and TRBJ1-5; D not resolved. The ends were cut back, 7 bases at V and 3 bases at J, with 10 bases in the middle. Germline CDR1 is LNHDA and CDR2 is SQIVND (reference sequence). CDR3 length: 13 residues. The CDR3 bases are TGTGCCAGTAAAGACAACCACAATCAGCCCCAGCATTTT. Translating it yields CASKDNHNQPQHF.

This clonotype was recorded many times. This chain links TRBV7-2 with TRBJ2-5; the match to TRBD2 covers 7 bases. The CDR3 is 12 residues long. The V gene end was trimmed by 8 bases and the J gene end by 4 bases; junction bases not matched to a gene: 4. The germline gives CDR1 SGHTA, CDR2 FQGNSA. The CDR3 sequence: CASGRERETQYF. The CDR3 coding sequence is TGTGCCAGCGGGCGGGAGCGAGAGACCCAGTACTTC.

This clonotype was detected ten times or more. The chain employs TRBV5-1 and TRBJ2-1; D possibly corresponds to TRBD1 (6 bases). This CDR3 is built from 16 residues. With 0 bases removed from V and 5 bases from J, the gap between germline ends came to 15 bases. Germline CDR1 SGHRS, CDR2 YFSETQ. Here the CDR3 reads CASSLATGNWNNEQFF. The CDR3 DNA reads TGCGCCAGCAGCTTGGCGACAGGAAATTGGAACAATGAGCAGTTCTTC. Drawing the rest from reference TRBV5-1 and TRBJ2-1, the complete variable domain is KAGVTQTPRYLIKTRGQQVTLSCSPISGHRSVSWYQQTPGQGLQFLFEYFSETQRNKGNFPGRFSGRQFSNSRSEMNVSTLELGDSALYLCASSLATGNWNNEQFFGPGTRLTVL.

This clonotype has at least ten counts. For the CDR3, the DNA is TGTGCCAGCAGCAATGACAGGTTGCCGAATGGGGGCTACACCTTC. This codes for CASSNDRLPNGGYTF. This chain joins TRBV4-2 and TRBJ1-2; possibly TRBD1 for D (6 bases). CDR1 is LGHNA, CDR2 YNFKEQ, per germline. V lost 5 bases and J lost 8, with 21 bases in between. The CDR3 runs to 15 residues.

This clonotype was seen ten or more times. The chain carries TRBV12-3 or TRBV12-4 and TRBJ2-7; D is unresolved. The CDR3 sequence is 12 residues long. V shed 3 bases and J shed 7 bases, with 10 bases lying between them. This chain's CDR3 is CASSFGLGEQYF. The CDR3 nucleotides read TGTGCCAGCAGTTTCGGTCTCGGGGAGCAGTACTTC.

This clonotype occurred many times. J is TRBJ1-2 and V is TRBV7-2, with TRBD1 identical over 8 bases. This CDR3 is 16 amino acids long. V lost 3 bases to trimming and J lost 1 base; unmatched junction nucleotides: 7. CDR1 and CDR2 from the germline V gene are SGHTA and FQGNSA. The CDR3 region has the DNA TGTGCCAGCAGCTTCCGACAGGGGTCTATTAACTATGGCTACACCTTC. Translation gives CASSFRQGSINYGYTF.

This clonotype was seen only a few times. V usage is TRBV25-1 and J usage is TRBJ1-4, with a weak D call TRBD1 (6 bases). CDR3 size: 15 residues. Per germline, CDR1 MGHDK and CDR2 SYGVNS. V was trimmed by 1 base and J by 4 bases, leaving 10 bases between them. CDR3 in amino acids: CASSEWQGNNEKLFF. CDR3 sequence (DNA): TGTGCCAGCAGTGAATGGCAGGGGAATAATGAAAAACTGTTTTTT.

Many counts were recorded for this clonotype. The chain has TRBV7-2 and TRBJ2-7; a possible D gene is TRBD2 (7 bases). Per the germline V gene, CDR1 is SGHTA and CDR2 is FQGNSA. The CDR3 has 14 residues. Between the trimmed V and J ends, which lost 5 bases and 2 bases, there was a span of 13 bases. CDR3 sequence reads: CASSPYGGPYEQYF. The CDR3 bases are TGTGCCAGCAGCCCATACGGGGGGCCCTACGAGCAGTACTTC.

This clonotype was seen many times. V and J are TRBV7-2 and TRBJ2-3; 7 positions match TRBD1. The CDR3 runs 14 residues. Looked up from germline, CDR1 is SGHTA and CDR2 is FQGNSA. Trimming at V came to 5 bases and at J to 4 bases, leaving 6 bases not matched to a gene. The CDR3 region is CASSNRQGPDTQYF. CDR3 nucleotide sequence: TGTGCCAGCAGCAACCGACAGGGCCCAGATACGCAGTATTTT.

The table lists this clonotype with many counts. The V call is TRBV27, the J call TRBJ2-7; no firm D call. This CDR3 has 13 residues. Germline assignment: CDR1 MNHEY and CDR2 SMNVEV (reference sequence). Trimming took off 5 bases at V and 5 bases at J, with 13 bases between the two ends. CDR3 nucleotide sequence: TGTGCCAGCAGTCCACAGCCGTACAACGAGCAGTACTTC. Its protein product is CASSPQPYNEQYF.

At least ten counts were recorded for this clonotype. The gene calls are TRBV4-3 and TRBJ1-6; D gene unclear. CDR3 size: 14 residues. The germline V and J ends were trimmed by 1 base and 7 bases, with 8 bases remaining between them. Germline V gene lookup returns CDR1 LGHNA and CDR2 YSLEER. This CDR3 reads CASSQGPKNSPLHF. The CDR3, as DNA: TGCGCCAGCAGCCAAGGACCGAAGAATTCACCCCTCCACTTT.

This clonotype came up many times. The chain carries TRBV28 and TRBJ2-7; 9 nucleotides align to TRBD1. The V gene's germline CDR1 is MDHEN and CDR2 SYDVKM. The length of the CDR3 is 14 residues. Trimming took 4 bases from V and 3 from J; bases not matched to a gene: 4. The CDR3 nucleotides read TGTGCCAGCAGTTGGGGACAGGGAGGCTACGAGCAGTACTTC. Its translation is CASSWGQGGYEQYF.

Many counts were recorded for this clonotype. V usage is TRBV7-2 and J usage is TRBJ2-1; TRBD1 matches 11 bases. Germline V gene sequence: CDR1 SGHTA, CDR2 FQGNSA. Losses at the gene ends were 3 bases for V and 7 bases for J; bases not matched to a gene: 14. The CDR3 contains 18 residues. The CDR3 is CASSFGGQGVPGLNEQFF. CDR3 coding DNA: TGTGCCAGCAGCTTTGGGGGACAGGGGGTGCCGGGGTTGAATGAGCAGTTCTTC.

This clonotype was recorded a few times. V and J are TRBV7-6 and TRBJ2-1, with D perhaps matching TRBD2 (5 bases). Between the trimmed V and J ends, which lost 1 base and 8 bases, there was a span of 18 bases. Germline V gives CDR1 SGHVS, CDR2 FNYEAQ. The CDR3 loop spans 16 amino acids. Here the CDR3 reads CASSLVSSLLVDEQFF. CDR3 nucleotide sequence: TGTGCCAGCAGCTTAGTGAGCTCCCTACTAGTCGATGAGCAGTTCTTC.

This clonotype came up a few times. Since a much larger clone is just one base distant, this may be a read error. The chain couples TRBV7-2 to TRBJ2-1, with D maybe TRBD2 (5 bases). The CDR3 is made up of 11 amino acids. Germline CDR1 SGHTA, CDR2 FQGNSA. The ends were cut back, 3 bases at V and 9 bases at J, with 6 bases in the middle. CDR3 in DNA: TGTGCCAGCAGCTTCGGAGGTGAGCAGTTCTTC. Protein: CASSFGGEQFF.

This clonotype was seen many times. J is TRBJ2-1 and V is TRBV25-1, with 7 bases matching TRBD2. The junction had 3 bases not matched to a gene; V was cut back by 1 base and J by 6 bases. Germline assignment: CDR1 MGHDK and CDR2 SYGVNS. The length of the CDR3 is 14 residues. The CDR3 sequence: CASSELGTTNEQFF. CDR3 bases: TGTGCCAGCAGTGAATTAGGGACTACCAATGAGCAGTTCTTC.

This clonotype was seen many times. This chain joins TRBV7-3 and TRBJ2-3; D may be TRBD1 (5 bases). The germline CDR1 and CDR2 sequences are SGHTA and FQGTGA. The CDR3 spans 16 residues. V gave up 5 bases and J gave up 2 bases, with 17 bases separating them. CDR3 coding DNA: TGTGCCAGCAGCCCCAGTCTGGGGCGAAACACAGATACGCAGTATTTT. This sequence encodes CASSPSLGRNTDTQYF.

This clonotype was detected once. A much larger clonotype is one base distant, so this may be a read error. DNA of the CDR3: TGCAGTGCAACGACAGGGGACTACTATAGCTACACCTTC. This translates into CSATTGDYYSYTF. This chain links TRBV20-1 with TRBJ1-2, with 8 bases identical to TRBD1. Germline V gene lookup returns CDR1 DFQATT and CDR2 SNEGSKA (reference sequence). The CDR3 contains 13 residues.

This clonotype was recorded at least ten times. The chain's CDR3 is CASSRVGTEYNEQFF. DNA of the CDR3: TGTGCCAGCAGCAGGGTAGGCACAGAGTACAATGAGCAGTTCTTC. The chain carries TRBV7-2 and TRBJ2-1; D is unresolved. The CDR3 covers 15 residues. From germline, CDR1 is SGHTA and CDR2 FQGNSA. The V end lost 5 bases, the J end lost 4 bases, and 15 bases lay between the germline ends.

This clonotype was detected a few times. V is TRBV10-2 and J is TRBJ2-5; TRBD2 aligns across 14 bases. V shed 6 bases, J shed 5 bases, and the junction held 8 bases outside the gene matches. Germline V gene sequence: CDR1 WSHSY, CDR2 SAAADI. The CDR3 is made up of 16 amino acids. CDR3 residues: CASRARTSGGTETQYF. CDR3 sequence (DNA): TGCGCCAGCAGGGCCCGGACTAGCGGGGGGACGGAGACCCAGTACTTC.

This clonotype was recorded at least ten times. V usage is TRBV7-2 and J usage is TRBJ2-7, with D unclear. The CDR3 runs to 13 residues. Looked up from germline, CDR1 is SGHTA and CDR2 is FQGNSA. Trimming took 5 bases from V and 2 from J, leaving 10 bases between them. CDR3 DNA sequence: TGTGCCAGCAGCCCACGTCAAGCCTACGAGCAGTACTTC. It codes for CASSPRQAYEQYF.